This T cell receptor (beta chain) was identified during a study of T cell changes during pregnancy in multiple sclerosis. There are 18 residues in the CDR3. Trimming shortened V by 3 bases and J by 1 base, and 20 bases separated the two germline ends. Per germline, CDR1 SGHDT and CDR2 YYEEEE. Method: immunoSEQ multiplex PCR; TCRdb's copy keeps in-frame clones and lacks some. This table has more than 40,000 clones, 90% to 95% appearing once. This chain uses TRBV5-6 with TRBJ2-1; possible D gene TRBD1, 8 bases. This receptor was obtained from a female donor with multiple sclerosis, enrolled in a pregnancy study. This specimen was CD8+ T cells from peripheral blood mononuclear cells, taken in the first trimester of pregnancy. The CDR3 region has the DNA TGTGCCAGCAGCTCCTACCGGACAGGGAGGGAATCCTACAATGAGCAGTTCTTC. As protein: CASSSYRTGRESYNEQFF.